This TCR beta chain was recorded in a study of chemoradiotherapy in HPV16-positive cancers. Whole-study context: Candidate HPV-specific clones and shared TCR motifs came from a couple of HPV16-positive patients. Study results and limitations: HPV-specific T cells were functionally defined from only a couple of HPV16-positive patients.

Note on this clone: Its antigen is undetermined.

Repeated repertoire sampling spanned the course of chemoradiotherapy. This CDR3 comprises 16 residues. Generated by immunoSEQ multiplex PCR, the TCRdb table keeps only in-frame clones and is missing some. The table includes about 30,000 clones, roughly 82% detected once. Specimen: blood, collected from a patient who underwent chemoradiotherapy. This sequence was found in a human donor with HPV-associated anogenital cancer. The V and J genes are TRBV21-1 and TRBJ1-3. TRBV21-1 is a recognized pseudogene. As DNA, the CDR3 is TGTGCCAGCAGCACCAAGAACACGGGCTCTGGAAACACCATATATTTT. This translates into CASSTKNTGSGNTIYF.